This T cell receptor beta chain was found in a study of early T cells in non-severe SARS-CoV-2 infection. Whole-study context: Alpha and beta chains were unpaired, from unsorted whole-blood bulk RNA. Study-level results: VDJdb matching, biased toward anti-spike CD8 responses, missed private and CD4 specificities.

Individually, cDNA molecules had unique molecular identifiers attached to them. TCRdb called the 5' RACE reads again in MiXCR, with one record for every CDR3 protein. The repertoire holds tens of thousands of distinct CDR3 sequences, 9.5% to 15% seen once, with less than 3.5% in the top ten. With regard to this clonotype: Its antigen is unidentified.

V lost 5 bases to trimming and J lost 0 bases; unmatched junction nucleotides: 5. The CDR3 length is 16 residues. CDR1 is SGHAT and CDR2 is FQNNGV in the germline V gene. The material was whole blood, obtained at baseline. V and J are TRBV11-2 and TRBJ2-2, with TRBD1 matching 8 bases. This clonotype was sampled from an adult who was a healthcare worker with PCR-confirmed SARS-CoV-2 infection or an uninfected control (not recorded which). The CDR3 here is CASSERTGTNTGELFF. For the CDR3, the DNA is TGTGCCAGCAGCGAAAGGACAGGGACGAACACCGGGGAGCTGTTTTTT.